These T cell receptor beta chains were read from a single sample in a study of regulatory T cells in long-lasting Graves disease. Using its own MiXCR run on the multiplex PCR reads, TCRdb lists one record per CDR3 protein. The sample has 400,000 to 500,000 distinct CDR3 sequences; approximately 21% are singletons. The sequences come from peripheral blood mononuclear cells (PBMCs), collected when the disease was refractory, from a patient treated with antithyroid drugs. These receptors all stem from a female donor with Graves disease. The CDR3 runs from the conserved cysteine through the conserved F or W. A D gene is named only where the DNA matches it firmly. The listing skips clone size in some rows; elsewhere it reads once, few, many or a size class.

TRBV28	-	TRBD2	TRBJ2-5	TGTGCCAGCAGCTCGTTGCGGGGGTGGGAGACCCAGTACTTC	CASSSLRGWETQYF
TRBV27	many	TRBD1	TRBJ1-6	TGTGCCAGCAGCTACGGGGACAGGGGGCTTTCACCCCTCCACTTT	CASSYGDRGLSPLHF
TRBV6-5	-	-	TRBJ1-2	TGTGCCAGCAGTTCCCCCATATCTAACTATGGCTACACCTTC	CASSSPISNYGYTF
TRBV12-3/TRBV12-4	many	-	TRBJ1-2	TGTGCCAGCAAGACTGGAACTGACTATGGCTACACCTTC	CASKTGTDYGYTF
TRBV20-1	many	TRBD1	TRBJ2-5	TGCAGTGCTAACTGGGACAGGCAAGAGACCCAGTACTTC	CSANWDRQETQYF
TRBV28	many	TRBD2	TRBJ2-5	TGTGCCAGCAGTACCGGGAGGCATGAGACCCAGTACTTC	CASSTGRHETQYF
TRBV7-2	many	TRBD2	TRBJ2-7	TGTGCCAGCAGCTTAGGCCCGTCCGGGACTAGCGGATCGTACGAGCAGTACTTC	CASSLGPSGTSGSYEQYF
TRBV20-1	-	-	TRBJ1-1	TGCAGTGCCCCATATGATACTGAAGCTTTCTTT	CSAPYDTEAFF
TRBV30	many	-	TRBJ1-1	TGTGCCTGGAGTTCGGTTACTGAAGCTTTCTTT	CAWSSVTEAFF
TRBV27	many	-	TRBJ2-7	TGTGCCAGCAGTTTTGGAGTCGTTAACTACGAGCAGTACTTC	CASSFGVVNYEQYF
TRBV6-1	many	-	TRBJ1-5	TGTGCCAGCAGTGAATTTCCAGGGTCTATGAATCAGCCCCAGCATTTT	CASSEFPGSMNQPQHF
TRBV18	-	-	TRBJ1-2	TGTGCCAGCTCGGAGGGGGACAAATATGGCTACACCTTC	CASSEGDKYGYTF
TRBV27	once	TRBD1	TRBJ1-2	TGTGCCGGCCAAAGACAGGGGGCGCATGGCTACACCTTC	CAGQRQGAHGYTF
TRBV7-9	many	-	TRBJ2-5	TGTGCCAGCAGCCTTCAGGGAAAGGAGACCCAGTACTTC	CASSLQGKETQYF
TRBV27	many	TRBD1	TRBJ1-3	TGTGCCAGCAGTTTATCAACAGGGGGTTATGGAAACACCATATATTTT	CASSLSTGGYGNTIYF
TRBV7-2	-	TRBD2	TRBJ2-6	TGTGCCAGCAGCTTAGATTTAGCGGGGGTTATTGGGGCCAACGTCCTGACTTTC	CASSLDLAGVIGANVLTF
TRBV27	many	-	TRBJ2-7	TGTGCCAGCAGTTTTTCGGGGAGGACGGTTGAAACTTACGAGCAGTACTTC	CASSFSGRTVETYEQYF
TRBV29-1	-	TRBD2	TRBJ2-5	TGCAGCGTGAGACTAGCGGGGGGGCGGGAGACCCAGTACTTC	CSVRLAGGRETQYF
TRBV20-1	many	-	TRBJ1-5	TGCAGTGCCAGAGGACAGCCGGGTGGCAATCAGCCCCAGCATTTT	CSARGQPGGNQPQHF
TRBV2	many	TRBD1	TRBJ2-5	TGTGCCAGCAAGAAGGACAGGGCCAGCCAAGAGACCCAGTACTTC	CASKKDRASQETQYF
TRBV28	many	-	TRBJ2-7	TGTGCCAGCACCTTTGGAGGGACAGACGAGCAGTACTTC	CASTFGGTDEQYF
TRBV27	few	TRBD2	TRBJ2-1	TGTGCCAGCAGTTCCCCGGGACTAGCGGACAATGAGCAGTTCTTC	CASSSPGLADNEQFF
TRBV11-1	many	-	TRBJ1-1	TGTGCCAGCAGCGTTGACAGTAACACTGAAGCTTTCTTT	CASSVDSNTEAFF
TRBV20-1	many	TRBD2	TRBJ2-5	TGCAGTGCTAGAAGGCTAGCGGGAGGGTCAGAAGAGACCCAGTACTTC	CSARRLAGGSEETQYF
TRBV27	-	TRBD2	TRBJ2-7	TGTGCCAGCAGTTTCGGAGGCGGGAGTCTCAACGAGCAGTACTTC	CASSFGGGSLNEQYF
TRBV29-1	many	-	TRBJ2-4	TGCAGCGTTGAGGGACGGATCAAAAACATTCAGTACTTC	CSVEGRIKNIQYF
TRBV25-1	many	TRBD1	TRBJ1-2	TGTGCCAGCAGTGTTCCCGGGACAGGGGACTATGGCTACACCTTC	CASSVPGTGDYGYTF
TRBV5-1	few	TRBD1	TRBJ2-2	TGCGCCAGCAGCCGCTTACTGACAGGGGTAGGGGCCGGGGAGCTGTTTTTT	CASSRLLTGVGAGELFF
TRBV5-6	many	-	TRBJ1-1	TGTGCCAGCAGCCCGGACAGACCGAGAAGGACTGAAGCTTTCTTT	CASSPDRPRRTEAFF
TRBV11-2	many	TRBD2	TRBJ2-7	TGTGCCAGCAGCCTCCTAGCGGGAAGCTCCTACGAGCAGTACTTC	CASSLLAGSSYEQYF
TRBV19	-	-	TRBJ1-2	TGTGCCAGTAGACCTCCGTCGACAGGATTCTATGGCTACACCTTC	CASRPPSTGFYGYTF
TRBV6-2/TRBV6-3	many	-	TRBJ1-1	TGTGCCAGCAGTCCCCGGGGGGGATGGAACACTGAAGCTTTCTTT	CASSPRGGWNTEAFF
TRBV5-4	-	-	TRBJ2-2	TGTGCCAGCAGCTTGTTGGTCGGACGGGGCATGGCCGGGGAGCTGTTTTTT	CASSLLVGRGMAGELFF
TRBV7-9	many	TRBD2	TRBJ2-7	TGTGCCAGCAGCTTAGGGCTAGCGGGAGACGAGCAGTACTTC	CASSLGLAGDEQYF
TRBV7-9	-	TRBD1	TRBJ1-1	TGTGCCAGCAGCTTATGGCAGGGGGTTGTAATGAACACTGAAGCTTTCTTT	CASSLWQGVVMNTEAFF
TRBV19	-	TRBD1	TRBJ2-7	TGTGCCAGTAGTTCCGGGACAGGGATGTACGAGCAGTACTTC	CASSSGTGMYEQYF
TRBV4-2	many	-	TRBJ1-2	TGTGCCAGCAGCCAAGAGGAGGAGGGCCGGCACGATGGCTACACCTTC	CASSQEEEGRHDGYTF
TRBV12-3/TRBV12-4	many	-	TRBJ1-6	TGTGCCAGCAGTTTACAGGCCTTGAATTCACCCCTCCACTTT	CASSLQALNSPLHF
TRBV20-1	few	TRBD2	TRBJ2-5	TGCAGTGCTAGTGGTGGGCGGGAGGGCCGAGAGACCCAGTACTTC	CSASGGREGRETQYF
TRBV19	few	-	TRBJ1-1	TGTGCCAGTAGCCCTATGTTGGACGCTGACACTGAAGCTTTCTTT	CASSPMLDADTEAFF